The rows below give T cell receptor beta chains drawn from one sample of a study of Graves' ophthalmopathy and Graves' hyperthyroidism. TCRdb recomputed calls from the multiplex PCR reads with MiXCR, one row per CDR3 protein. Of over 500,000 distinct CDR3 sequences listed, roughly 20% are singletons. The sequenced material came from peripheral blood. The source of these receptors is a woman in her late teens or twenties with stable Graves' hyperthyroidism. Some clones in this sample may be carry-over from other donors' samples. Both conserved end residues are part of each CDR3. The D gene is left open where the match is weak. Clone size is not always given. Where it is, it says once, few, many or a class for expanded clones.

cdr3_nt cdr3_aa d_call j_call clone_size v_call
TGTGCCAGCTCACCACGCGTCGGGGAGAACACTGAAGCTTTCTTT CASSPRVGENTEAFF . TRBJ1-1 few TRBV18
TGTGCCAGCAGTACAGGGAGCCGGAACGAGCAGTACTTC CASSTGSRNEQYF . TRBJ2-7 . TRBV6-1
TGTGCCAGCAGCACCCGACAGGGAGGAGGGGAGCAGTACTTC CASSTRQGGGEQYF . TRBJ2-7 . TRBV7-2
TGTGCCACGACGGGGGACAGCTTTTACGAGCAGTACTTC CATTGDSFYEQYF . TRBJ2-7 many TRBV6-1
TGTGCCAGCAGCCAAGACAGCTCCTATAATTCACCCCTCCACTTT CASSQDSSYNSPLHF . TRBJ1-6 many TRBV3-1
TGCGCCAGCAGCTTGGAACAGGGTAACACCGGGGAGCTGTTTTTT CASSLEQGNTGELFF . TRBJ2-2 many TRBV5-1
TGCGCCAGCAGCCAAGGAGCGGGGGTAGGGGGAGCCAAAAACATTCAGTACTTC CASSQGAGVGGAKNIQYF TRBD2 TRBJ2-4 . TRBV4-1
TGTGCCAGCAGTCGACAGGGTTTTGACGAGCAGTACTTC CASSRQGFDEQYF TRBD1 TRBJ2-7 many TRBV7-3
TGTGCCAGCAGTGGACTGACAGGGGGGGCAGAAAACATTAAGTACTTC CASSGLTGGAENIKYF TRBD1 TRBJ2-4 many TRBV6-1
TGTGCCAGCAGTCTTACGGAGAGCGGATTCTATGGCTACACCTTC CASSLTESGFYGYTF . TRBJ1-2 few TRBV6-1
TGCGCCAGCAGAAGTCTCTCCCAAGAGACCCAGTACTTC CASRSLSQETQYF . TRBJ2-5 few TRBV5-1
TGCAGCGTTGAAGACGGGGTTAAGGGCTACGAGCAGTACTTC CSVEDGVKGYEQYF . TRBJ2-7 many TRBV29-1
TGTGCCAGCACCCCGGGACAGACCTTCTATGGCTACACCTTC CASTPGQTFYGYTF TRBD1 TRBJ1-2 . TRBV6-1